Listed below are T cell receptor beta chains from one sample, sequenced in a study of blood T cells in healthy people across ages. TCRdb re-analysed the 5' RACE reads in MiXCR, keeping a single row per CDR3 protein. Here the sample spans under 800,000 distinct CDR3 sequences, roughly 43% being singletons. Sequencing used blood. These receptors were collected from a woman aged 60 to 75 in good health. Both conserved end residues are part of each CDR3. Part of the rows lack a size; the others show once, few, many or a class for expanded clones.

size: NA; V: TRBV4-3; CDR3: CASSRLTGGLAKNIQYF
size: many; V: TRBV14; CDR3: CASSQKMRTDTQYF
size: many; V: TRBV20-1; CDR3: CSGLARTSEYNEQFF
size: NA; V: TRBV20-1; CDR3: CSARGRVRSDEQYF
size: many; V: TRBV3-1; CDR3: CASSQEGPQETQYF
size: NA; V: TRBV7-9; CDR3: CTSSTSRDRLNYGYTF
size: NA; V: TRBV4-3; CDR3: CASSQLLAGGTGELFF
size: many; V: TRBV4-1; CDR3: CASSLLAAPGNEQFF
size: NA; V: TRBV6-6; CDR3: CASSYRQGERENPYF
size: few; V: TRBV24-1; CDR3: CATSADWDYGYTF
size: NA; V: TRBV9; CDR3: CASSVGDRDYEQYF
size: NA; V: TRBV15; CDR3: CATSRDRTPANEKLFF
size: NA; V: TRBV25-1; CDR3: CASSQIPLGRGRNNEQYF
size: NA; V: TRBV2; CDR3: CASSLGTAEVELFF
size: NA; V: TRBV6-1; CDR3: CASRWTSPGTQYF
size: NA; V: TRBV7-9; CDR3: CTSSVGTGYNSPLHF
size: few; V: TRBV7-2; CDR3: CASSPWDSSNQPQHF
size: NA; V: TRBV20-1; CDR3: CSASIREGVSGYTF
size: few; V: TRBV20-1; CDR3: CSARPTGLSTGELFF
size: NA; V: TRBV9; CDR3: CASSVGGFEPQHF
size: NA; V: TRBV7-9; CDR3: CASSPEGSFGAPLHF
size: NA; V: TRBV18; CDR3: CASSRAQGEFYEQYF
size: few; V: TRBV10-2; CDR3: CASREGGYEQFF
size: many; V: TRBV12-3/TRBV12-4; CDR3: CASSLGVGTEAFF
size: NA; V: TRBV9; CDR3: CASSDLRDYNEQFF
size: few; V: TRBV4-2; CDR3: CASSQDWGSEPDTQYF
size: NA; V: TRBV18; CDR3: CASSPGQDEKLFF
size: many; V: TRBV7-8; CDR3: CASSYPKDRSGYEQYF
size: NA; V: TRBV3-1; CDR3: CASSRHAGTGGRRNEQFF
size: few; V: TRBV2; CDR3: CASSVRPDSPLHF
size: NA; V: TRBV7-2; CDR3: CASSLEGYPSDEQYF
size: NA; V: TRBV20-1; CDR3: CSAKTGGDWNTEAFF
size: NA; V: TRBV20-1; CDR3: CSARGPSSRETQYF
size: NA; V: TRBV10-3; CDR3: CAIRGGSYNEQFF
size: NA; V: TRBV5-1; CDR3: CASSLGTTRSQETQYF
size: NA; V: TRBV6-6; CDR3: CASSYKDFEAFF
size: NA; V: TRBV3-1; CDR3: CASSQDQRRYGYTF